Following are 23 T cell receptor beta chains from one sample sequenced in a study of cytomegalovirus exposure and HLA in healthy donors. Generated by immunoSEQ multiplex PCR, the TCRdb table keeps only in-frame clones and is missing some. Of 100,000 to 120,000 clones in the sample, about 85% were seen once. The sequenced sample was PBMCs. The receptors were gathered from a woman in her late teens or twenties in good health and CMV-seronegative.

The chain recombines TRBV11-2 with TRBJ1-1; D might be TRBD1 (6 bases). Trimming shortened V by 0 bases and J by 8 bases, and 10 bases separated the two germline ends. Germline loops: CDR1 SGHAT, CDR2 FQNNGV. The CDR3 totals 13 residues. DNA of the CDR3: TGTGCCAGCAGCTTAGATCTTGGGACAGAAGCTTTCTTT. Its translation: CASSLDLGTEAFF.

The chain joins TRBV4-1 to TRBJ1-5; 10 nucleotides align to TRBD1. The germline V gene has CDR1 MGHRA and CDR2 YSYEKL. Trimming removed 1 base from V and 3 bases from J; junction bases left unmatched: 9. This CDR3 has 18 amino acids. CDR3 loop: CASSQATRGQGFNQPQHF. The CDR3 region has the DNA TGCGCCAGCAGCCAAGCTACTAGGGGACAGGGGTTCAATCAGCCCCAGCATTTT.

The chain employs TRBV5-1 and TRBJ2-1; 9 nucleotides align to TRBD1. CDR1 is SGHRS and CDR2 is YFSETQ in the germline V gene. V was pared by 3 bases and J by 7 bases, with 5 bases of the junction left unmatched. The length of the CDR3 is 14 residues. The CDR3 region is CASSYAGQGNEQFF. Here the CDR3 DNA reads TGCGCCAGCAGCTACGCCGGACAGGGGAATGAGCAGTTCTTC.

The rearrangement uses TRBV2 and TRBJ2-1, with TRBD2 matching 15 bases. The CDR3 length is 14 residues. With 6 bases clipped from V and 12 bases from J, the junction kept 6 bases outside the gene matches. Germline CDR1 and CDR2: SNHLY and FYNNEI. The CDR3 protein is CASSEGLAGGWQFF. The CDR3 DNA is TGTGCCAGCAGCGAGGGACTAGCGGGGGGTTGGCAGTTCTTC.

The V gene is TRBV6-1, the J gene TRBJ2-7; 7 bases match TRBD1. The length of the CDR3 is 13 residues. The J segment lost 4 bases and the V segment lost 7 bases, leaving 7 bases of the junction unmatched. Germline V gene sequence: CDR1 MNHNS, CDR2 SASEGT. Here the CDR3 reads CASTPGQYYEQYF. CDR3 DNA: TGTGCCAGCACCCCGGGACAGTATTACGAGCAGTACTTC.

V and J are TRBV6-1 and TRBJ2-7, with 7 bases matching TRBD1. This CDR3 region has 14 residues. Germline V gives CDR1 MNHNS, CDR2 SASEGT. V dropped 2 bases and J dropped 3; count of bases not matched to a gene: 4. The CDR3 loop reads CASSEPGQIYEQYF. DNA for the CDR3: TGTGCCAGCAGTGAACCGGGACAGATCTACGAGCAGTACTTC.

V gene TRBV29-1 combines with J gene TRBJ1-4; the D gene is possibly TRBD1 (6 bases). Per germline, CDR1 SQVTM and CDR2 ANQGSEA. Trimming shortened V by 4 bases and J by 0 bases, and 9 bases separated the two germline ends. The CDR3 is 14 residues long. CDR3 sequence: CSVAGVATNEKLFF. CDR3 in DNA: TGCAGCGTTGCAGGGGTCGCAACTAATGAAAAACTGTTTTTT.

The rearrangement uses TRBV6-5 and TRBJ2-7; D remains unclear. V lost 5 bases and J lost 6, with 20 bases in between. CDR1 and CDR2 from the germline V gene are MNHEY and SVGAGI. CDR3 length equals 15 residues. The CDR3 DNA reads as TGTGCCAGCAGTGGCACAATGGGCATTTTGGGCGAGCAGTACTTC. This encodes CASSGTMGILGEQYF.

J is TRBJ2-3 and V is TRBV6-1; unclear D gene. Trimming cost V 0 bases and J 6 bases, with 7 bases left between them. The CDR3 extends over 13 amino acids. Germline CDR1 MNHNS, CDR2 SASEGT. The CDR3 region is CASSEAGFDTQYF. The CDR3 coding sequence is TGTGCCAGCAGTGAAGCCGGGTTCGATACGCAGTATTTT.

This clone was observed a handful of times. This chain connects TRBV28 to TRBJ2-2, with D possibly matching TRBD2 (6 bases). Germline loops: CDR1 MDHEN, CDR2 SYDVKM. V lost 2 bases to trimming and J lost 0 bases, with 10 bases between them. The CDR3 length is 16 residues. The CDR3 loop is CASSLIRDSNTGELFF. In DNA, the CDR3 is TGTGCCAGCAGTTTAATCCGGGACTCGAACACCGGGGAGCTGTTTTTT. Full variable domain (rest looked up from reference TRBV28 and TRBJ2-2): DVKVTQSSRYLVKRTGEKVFLECVQDMDHENMFWYRQDPGLGLRLIYFSYDVKMKEKGDIPEGYSVSREKKERFSLILESASTNQTSMYLCASSLIRDSNTGELFFGEGSRLTVL.

This chain joins TRBV5-1 and TRBJ2-3, with 8 bases aligning to TRBD1. The V and J ends lost 1 base and 1 base, in that order; junction bases with no gene match: 11. Per germline, CDR1 SGHRS and CDR2 YFSETQ. The CDR3 length is 18 residues. The CDR3 loop reads CASSLRPVPGGGTDTQYF. The CDR3 coding sequence is TGCGCCAGCAGCTTGCGTCCTGTTCCAGGGGGCGGCACAGATACGCAGTATTTT.

The chain carries TRBV4-1 and TRBJ2-7; D gene uncertain. Germline CDR1 reads MGHRA; CDR2 reads YSYEKL. With 0 bases removed from V and 4 bases from J, the gap between germline ends came to 7 bases. CDR3 length equals 13 residues. The CDR3 sequence: CASSQERAYEQYF. CDR3 sequence (DNA): TGCGCCAGCAGCCAAGAGCGTGCGTACGAGCAGTACTTC.

J is TRBJ1-5 and V is TRBV5-6; no clear D. The germline gives CDR1 SGHDT, CDR2 YYEEEE. This CDR3 is 14 amino acids long. Trimming removed 2 bases at V and 1 base at J, with 7 bases between. The CDR3 bases are TGTGCCAGCAGCTTCTCAGGCAGCAATCAGCCCCAGCATTTT. The encoded protein is CASSFSGSNQPQHF.

This chain links TRBV11-2 with TRBJ1-3, with 10 bases fitting TRBD1. CDR1 is SGHAT, CDR2 FQNNGV, per germline. The CDR3 runs 16 residues. V trimming: 5 bases; J trimming: 0 bases; junction bases outside the gene matches: 4. The CDR3 protein is CASSRTGGDSGNTIYF. CDR3 coding DNA: TGTGCCAGCAGCCGGACAGGGGGTGACTCTGGAAACACCATATATTTT.

The V and J genes are TRBV7-9 and TRBJ1-2, with 7 bases fitting TRBD1. V was clipped by 5 bases and J by 7 bases; unmatched bases: 7. CDR1 is SEHNR, CDR2 FQNEAQ, per germline (reference sequence). The CDR3 is 13 amino acids. The CDR3 nucleotides read TGTGCCAGCAGCGACAGGGTTTCAATTGGCTACACCTTC. Translating it yields CASSDRVSIGYTF.

This chain joins TRBV7-9 and TRBJ2-5, with 10 positions matching TRBD2. This CDR3 has 16 residues. In germline, CDR1 is SEHNR, CDR2 FQNEAQ (reference sequence). Trimming at V came to 2 bases and at J to 5 bases, leaving 8 bases not matched to a gene. The CDR3 nucleotides are TGTGCCAGCAGCTTAAGTGAGCGGGGGGGACTCGAGACCCAGTACTTC. This gives the protein CASSLSERGGLETQYF.

The V and J genes are TRBV29-1 and TRBJ1-3; D is ambiguous. Trimming removed 0 bases at V and 10 bases at J, with 10 bases between. Germline lookup yields CDR1 SQVTM and CDR2 ANQGSEA. This CDR3 region has 12 residues. The CDR3 DNA reads TGCAGCGTTGAAGATTTTCCGGGGACCATATATTTT. It yields the protein CSVEDFPGTIYF.

The chain recombines TRBV9 with TRBJ1-1; 7 bases map to TRBD1. Trimming removed 4 bases from V and 3 bases from J; junction bases left unmatched: 6. Per germline, CDR1 SGDLS and CDR2 YYNGEE. This CDR3 comprises 14 residues. The chain's CDR3 is CASSPEGADTEAFF. CDR3 in DNA: TGTGCCAGCAGCCCCGAGGGGGCTGACACTGAAGCTTTCTTT.

The chain employs TRBV5-4 and TRBJ2-1, with D perhaps TRBD2 (7 bases). Germline values: CDR1 SGHNT, CDR2 YYREEE (reference sequence). There are 14 residues in the CDR3. V lost 0 bases, J lost 10 bases, and 14 bases lay in between. The CDR3 is CASSLEGGGREQFF. The CDR3 bases are TGTGCCAGCAGCTTGGAGGGGGGGGGCAGAGAGCAGTTCTTC.

The chain uses TRBV19 and TRBJ1-4; 8 bases match TRBD1. The germline gives CDR1 LNHDA, CDR2 SQIVND (reference sequence). J lost 3 bases, V lost 6 bases, and 3 bases had no gene match. The CDR3 runs 14 residues. CDR3 nucleotides: TGTGCCAGTAGCATACAGGGGGCTAATGAAAAACTGTTTTTT. Its translation is CASSIQGANEKLFF.

V and J are TRBV4-1 and TRBJ2-5; weak D call: TRBD1 (6 bases). This CDR3 has 15 amino acids. The V end was cut by 6 bases, the J end by 3 bases, with 17 bases between. Per the germline V gene, CDR1 is MGHRA and CDR2 is YSYEKL. The CDR3 is CASSHPPTGKETQYF. In DNA, the CDR3 is TGCGCCAGCAGTCACCCTCCGACAGGAAAAGAGACCCAGTACTTC.

V usage is TRBV2 and J usage is TRBJ1-2; D ambiguous. Trimming stripped 3 bases from V and 2 bases from J, with 13 bases between. The CDR3 runs to 15 residues. Germline CDR1 and CDR2: SNHLY and FYNNEI. CDR3 nucleotides: TGTGCCAGCAGTGAGGAGGGAACCATAAACTATGGCTACACCTTC. It codes for CASSEEGTINYGYTF.

V gene TRBV25-1 combines with J gene TRBJ1-4, with D possibly being TRBD1 (6 bases). CDR3 size: 18 residues. Germline CDR1 MGHDK, CDR2 SYGVNS. Trimming shortened V by 1 base and J by 4 bases, and 19 bases separated the two germline ends. The CDR3 here is CASSESPPRRGSNEKLFF. Here the CDR3 DNA reads TGTGCCAGCAGTGAATCCCCTCCCCGCAGGGGTAGTAATGAAAAACTGTTTTTT.